The 25 T cell receptor beta chains below all came from one sample that was sequenced in a study of human T cells and chemical hapten exposure. Each CDR3 protein is one row after TCRdb ran MiXCR on the RACE reads. The profile covers a few hundred thousand distinct CDR3 sequences, with more than 4.5% appearing a single time and under 3% taken by the ten largest. Indicated time point: patch test 1, 2 weeks after DPC sensitization. This sample's treatment: therapeutic diphenylcyclopropenone sensitization with weekly scalp DPC. This material consisted of whole blood, taken in connection with sensitization to the hapten diphenylcyclopropenone (DPC). The receptors come from a woman between 50 and 59 years old with alopecia areata. Some clones in this sample may be carry-over from other donors' samples.

This clonotype was found many times. CDR3 protein: CASSLGRPNTGELFF. CDR3 coding DNA: TGTGCCAGCAGCCTGGGACGACCTAACACCGGGGAGCTGTTTTTT. V gene TRBV14 combines with J gene TRBJ2-2; D is tentatively TRBD1 or TRBD2 (5 bases each). The ends were cut back, 4 bases at V and 2 bases at J, with 11 bases in the middle. The CDR3 contains 15 residues. CDR1 is SGHDN, CDR2 FVKESK, per germline.

This clonotype was counted many times. The J gene is TRBJ2-1, the V gene TRBV13, with D possibly matching TRBD2 (5 bases). Trimming cost V 7 bases and J 9 bases, with 22 bases left between them. The CDR3 is 15 amino acids. The germline V gene encodes CDR1 PRHDT and CDR2 FYEKMQ (reference sequence). The DNA of the CDR3 is TGTGCCAGCACCGTAGGCGTGCCAAGCGCGGGTGAGCAGTTCTTC. It yields the protein CASTVGVPSAGEQFF.

This clonotype was seen more than once but under ten times. The chain joins TRBV5-1 to TRBJ2-7; TRBD2 aligns across 14 bases. V was clipped by 2 bases and J by 6 bases; unmatched bases: 1. The germline V gene encodes CDR1 SGHRS and CDR2 YFSETQ. The CDR3 has 14 amino acids. In DNA, the CDR3 is TGCGCCAGCAGCTTAGGACTAGCGGGGGGCGAGCAGTACTTC. This sequence encodes CASSLGLAGGEQYF.

In this sample, this clonotype turned up many times. The gene calls are TRBV4-3 and TRBJ1-5; 7 bases agree with TRBD1. This CDR3 is 16 amino acids long. In germline, CDR1 is LGHNA, CDR2 YSLEER. Losses at the gene ends were 0 bases for V and 7 bases for J; bases not matched to a gene: 9. The CDR3 nucleotides are TGCGCCAGCAGCCAAGATCGGGAGGGGGCAGGGCAGCCCCAGCATTTT. Its protein product is CASSQDREGAGQPQHF.

This clonotype was observed once. The chain carries TRBV6-6 and TRBJ2-7; 15 bases line up with TRBD2. Germline lookup yields CDR1 MNHNY and CDR2 SVGAGI (reference sequence). The V segment lost 5 bases and the J segment 6 bases; nucleotides outside the gene matches: 5. This CDR3 spans 15 amino acids. The DNA of the CDR3 is TGTGCCAGCAGTGAACCGGGACTAGCGGGAGGCGAGCAGTACTTC. Encoded protein: CASSEPGLAGGEQYF.

This clonotype showed up many times. CDR3 protein: CASRESPDGRQSSYNSPLHF. CDR3 nucleotides: TGTGCCAGCAGGGAGAGCCCCGATGGACGGCAGAGCTCCTATAATTCACCCCTCCACTTT. The chain uses TRBV6-1 and TRBJ1-6, with no clear D. In germline, CDR1 is MNHNS, CDR2 SASEGT. The V end was cut by 6 bases, the J end by 0 bases, with 24 bases between. The CDR3 covers 20 residues.

In its sample, this clonotype was seen many times. V and J are TRBV7-9 and TRBJ2-1; D may correspond to TRBD1 or TRBD2 (5 bases each). Looked up from germline, CDR1 is SEHNR and CDR2 is FQNEAQ (reference sequence). The CDR3 covers 14 residues. V lost 4 bases and J lost 7, with 14 bases in between. In DNA, the CDR3 is TGTGCCAGCAGCTCCTGGGACCTCGATAATGAGCAGTTCTTC. It translates to CASSSWDLDNEQFF.

A few counts support this clonotype. The rearrangement joins TRBV6-6 to TRBJ1-2; possible D gene TRBD1, 5 bases. Germline CDR1 and CDR2: MNHNY and SVGAGI (reference sequence). The V end lost 3 bases, the J end lost 6 bases, and 14 bases lay between the germline ends. This CDR3 contains 14 residues. The CDR3 DNA follows: TGTGCCAGCAGTTATTCCGGGGGATACGATGGCTACACCTTC. Translation gives CASSYSGGYDGYTF.

J is TRBJ2-1 and V is TRBV19; no definite D call. V was trimmed by 6 bases and J by 7 bases, leaving 13 bases between them. Looked up from germline, CDR1 is LNHDA and CDR2 is SQIVND (reference sequence). This CDR3 is built from 13 residues. This chain's CDR3 is CASSPTLGNEQFF. Written as DNA, the CDR3 is TGTGCCAGTAGCCCCACCCTGGGGAATGAGCAGTTCTTC.

This clonotype was detected many times. V is TRBV7-6 and J is TRBJ2-2; D gene unclear. Per the germline V gene, CDR1 is SGHVS and CDR2 is FNYEAQ. The length of the CDR3 is 14 residues. Trimming left V 2 bases short and J 4 bases short, with 8 bases between. In nucleotides, the CDR3 is TGTGCCAGCAGCTTATTTTTCGGCACCGGGGAGCTGTTTTTT. This sequence encodes CASSLFFGTGELFF. Full variable domain (outside the CDR3, taken from reference TRBV7-6 and TRBJ2-2): GAGVSQSPRYKVTKRGQDVALRCDPISGHVSLYWYRQALGQGPEFLTYFNYEAQQDKSGLPNDRFSAERPEGSISTLTIQRTEQRDSAMYRCASSLFFGTGELFFGEGSRLTVL.

This clonotype was seen at least ten times. V gene TRBV11-2 combines with J gene TRBJ2-1; TRBD1 aligns across 7 bases. J gave up 3 bases and V 6 bases, and 8 bases lay outside the gene matches. This CDR3 spans 15 amino acids. Germline V gene sequence: CDR1 SGHAT, CDR2 FQNNGV. CDR3 protein: CASRADRELYNEQFF. CDR3 DNA: TGTGCCAGCAGAGCCGACAGGGAACTCTACAATGAGCAGTTCTTC.

This clonotype was seen ten or more times. The chain joins TRBV5-4 to TRBJ2-7; D is unresolved. Per the germline V gene, CDR1 is SGHNT and CDR2 is YYREEE (reference sequence). V shed 4 bases and J shed 1 base, with 9 bases lying between them. This CDR3 contains 13 residues. The DNA for the CDR3 is TGTGCCAGCAGCGCGGACCTATCCTACGAGCAGTACTTC. Translating it yields CASSADLSYEQYF.

In its sample, this clonotype was seen many times. The genes are TRBV3-1 and TRBJ1-5; D unresolved. V lost 0 bases to trimming and J lost 7 bases, with 13 bases between them. Germline values: CDR1 LGHDT, CDR2 YNNKEL (reference sequence). This CDR3 is built from 15 residues. This CDR3 is CASSQDSSATQPQHF. The CDR3 nucleotides are TGTGCCAGCAGCCAAGATTCGTCAGCCACCCAGCCCCAGCATTTT.

This clonotype was seen ten or more times. The chain employs TRBV6-2 or TRBV6-3 and TRBJ1-1; D is unresolved. V lost 4 bases and J 6 bases, leaving 12 bases between the germline ends. Germline CDR1 reads MNHEY; CDR2 reads SVGEGT. This CDR3 is built from 13 residues. CDR3 loop: CASSSYKVPEAFF. The DNA of the CDR3 is TGTGCCAGCAGTTCCTACAAGGTTCCTGAAGCTTTCTTT.

This clonotype was observed at least ten times. V is TRBV18 and J is TRBJ1-5, with a possible D match to TRBD1 (6 bases). Trimming took off 4 bases at V and 5 bases at J, with 12 bases between the two ends. Germline CDR1 reads KGHSH; CDR2 reads LQKENI. This CDR3 spans 14 amino acids. The CDR3 bases are TGTGCCAGCTCACGCAGGGGTGGGGATCAGCCCCAGCATTTT. Translated: CASSRRGGDQPQHF.

This clonotype was seen repeatedly, ten times or more. The genes are TRBV12-3 or TRBV12-4 and TRBJ2-2; TRBD2 matches 13 bases. The CDR3 totals 15 residues. V was clipped by 5 bases and J by 6 bases; unmatched bases: 3. The CDR3 DNA sequence: TGTGCCAGCAGTGTACTAGCGGGAGGGCCCGGGGAGCTGTTTTTT. Translated, it gives CASSVLAGGPGELFF.

The chain links TRBV30 to TRBJ1-4; D unresolved. The germline gives CDR1 GTSNPN, CDR2 SVGIG (reference sequence). The CDR3 has 18 residues. V was pared by 0 bases and J by 4 bases, with 21 bases between. The CDR3 spells CAWSVGGGRAAGNEKLFF. The CDR3 DNA is TGTGCCTGGAGTGTAGGCGGTGGTCGGGCTGCCGGTAATGAAAAACTGTTTTTT.

This clonotype was detected ten times or more. This chain uses TRBV2 with TRBJ2-3; D ambiguous. This CDR3 has 15 residues. V was clipped by 5 bases and J by 2 bases, with 14 bases between them. CDR1 SNHLY and CDR2 FYNNEI come from the germline V gene. The CDR3 nucleotides read TGTGCCAGCAGTAGTCGCGCGACTTACACAGATACGCAGTATTTT. Amino acid sequence: CASSSRATYTDTQYF.

This clonotype was seen only a few times. The J gene is TRBJ2-7, the V gene TRBV12-3 or TRBV12-4; 11 nucleotides match TRBD2. This CDR3 contains 15 residues. V lost 7 bases and J lost 3; bases outside the gene matches: 8. This CDR3 is CASKTSGSTIYEQYF. The CDR3 DNA reads TGTGCCAGCAAAACTAGCGGGAGTACAATCTACGAGCAGTACTTC.

V usage is TRBV27 and J usage is TRBJ1-2; 7 bases are a match to TRBD1. The CDR3 has 15 amino acids. Losses at the gene ends were 3 bases for V and 3 bases for J; bases not matched to a gene: 7. Germline V lookup: CDR1 MNHEY, CDR2 SMNVEV (reference sequence). The CDR3 region is CASSFVAGGHYGYTF. In DNA form, the CDR3 reads TGTGCCAGCAGTTTTGTTGCAGGGGGGCACTATGGCTACACCTTC.

This clonotype was found many times. This chain uses TRBV12-3 or TRBV12-4 with TRBJ2-4; no reliable D call. V was cut by 3 bases and J by 10 bases, with 10 bases left in between. This CDR3 spans 12 amino acids. The CDR3 loop is CASSLGAWIQYF. CDR3 nucleotide sequence: TGTGCCAGCAGTTTGGGTGCCTGGATTCAGTACTTC.

This clonotype was seen a handful of times. V is TRBV6-5 and J is TRBJ2-5; D call uncertain. From germline, CDR1 is MNHEY and CDR2 SVGAGI. This CDR3 region has 11 residues. Trimming removed 2 bases at V and 8 bases at J, with 6 bases between. CDR3 nucleotides: TGTGCCAGCAGTTACAGGACCACCCAGTACTTC. Protein product: CASSYRTTQYF.

This clonotype has ten or more counts. The chain recombines TRBV10-2 with TRBJ1-1, with a weak D call TRBD1 (5 bases). Germline-derived CDR1 and CDR2 are WSHSY and SAAADI. This CDR3 has 13 amino acids. Trimming took 6 bases from V and 4 from J, leaving 12 bases between them. The CDR3 nucleotides are TGCGCCAGCAGGATGGGGCAGGGCACTGAAGCTTTCTTT. Translation: CASRMGQGTEAFF.

This clonotype was seen more than once but under ten times. The rearrangement links TRBV30 to TRBJ1-5; D is ambiguous. The ends were cut back, 0 bases at V and 0 bases at J, with 9 bases in the middle. The CDR3 is 15 amino acids. Germline CDR1 GTSNPN, CDR2 SVGIG (reference sequence). CDR3 protein: CAWSVSSYSNQPQHF. The CDR3 nucleotides read TGTGCCTGGAGTGTAAGCTCGTATAGCAATCAGCCCCAGCATTTT.

V gene TRBV5-5 combines with J gene TRBJ1-2, with D unclear. The V and J ends lost 1 base and 3 bases respectively, with 10 bases between them. The CDR3 loop spans 14 amino acids. In germline, CDR1 is SGHKS, CDR2 YYEKEE (reference sequence). CDR3 nucleotide sequence: TGTGCCAGCAGCTTGATTCCGGCGGACTATGGCTACACCTTC. Its protein is CASSLIPADYGYTF.